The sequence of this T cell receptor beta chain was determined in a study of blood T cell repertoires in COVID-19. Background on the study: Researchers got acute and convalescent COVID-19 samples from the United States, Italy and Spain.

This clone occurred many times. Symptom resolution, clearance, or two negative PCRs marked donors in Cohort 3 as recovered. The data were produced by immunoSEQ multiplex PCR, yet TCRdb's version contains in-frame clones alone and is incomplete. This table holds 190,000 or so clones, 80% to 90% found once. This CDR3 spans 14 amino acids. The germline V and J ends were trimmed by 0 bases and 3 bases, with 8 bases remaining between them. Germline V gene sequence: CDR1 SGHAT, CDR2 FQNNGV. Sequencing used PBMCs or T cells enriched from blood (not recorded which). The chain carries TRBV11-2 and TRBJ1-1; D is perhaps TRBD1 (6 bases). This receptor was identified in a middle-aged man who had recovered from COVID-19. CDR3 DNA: TGTGCCAGCAGCTTAGATGGGGGCTACACTGAAGCTTTCTTT. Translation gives CASSLDGGYTEAFF.